The entry that follows covers one T cell receptor beta chain sequence. This entry is derived from a study of T cells in localized non-small cell lung cancer. Profiling relied on immunoSEQ multiplex PCR, and the TCRdb table lists in-frame clones only, not all of them. The sample consists of 100,000 to 150,000 clones, approximately 88% of them appearing once. This CDR3 is 15 amino acids long. In germline, CDR1 is SGHTA, CDR2 FQGNSA. Trimming removed 0 bases at V and 3 bases at J, with 12 bases between. This rearrangement joins TRBV7-2 to TRBJ2-7, with TRBD1 as a possible D gene (5 bases). The sequenced sample was peripheral blood, obtained before any cancer treatment. The origin of this receptor is a female donor at least 60 years old with stage I lung adenocarcinoma. CDR3 sequence: CASSLAGATLYEQYF. Here the CDR3 DNA reads TGTGCCAGCAGCTTAGCAGGGGCCACCCTCTACGAGCAGTACTTC.